The 21 T cell receptor beta chains given below trace back to one sample, sequenced in a study of T cell responses to AZD1222 COVID-19 vaccine. Profiled with immunoSEQ multiplex PCR; TCRdb holds only in-frame clones, not every one. The data contain approximately 110,000 clones, 88% of them seen just once; the ten biggest clones take up roughly 9.2%. The sample consisted of peripheral blood, taken on day 0 of AZD1222 vaccination. Receptor source: an adult in good health.

The chain employs TRBV27 and TRBJ1-4; 11 bases align to TRBD1. Per the germline V gene, CDR1 is MNHEY and CDR2 is SMNVEV (reference sequence). The CDR3 has 14 residues. The trim removed 8 bases at V and 8 bases at J, leaving 7 bases unmatched. The DNA for the CDR3 is TGTGCCAGCCGTAGGACAGGGGGCAGAGAAAAACTGTTTTTT. Translation gives CASRRTGGREKLFF.

The chain carries TRBV28 and TRBJ1-2; D uncertain. Germline V gene sequence: CDR1 MDHEN, CDR2 SYDVKM. This CDR3 comprises 14 residues. Trimming removed 6 bases from V and 0 bases from J, with 11 bases in between. CDR3 sequence: CASSPPGTNYGYTF. Written as DNA, the CDR3 is TGTGCCAGCAGCCCCCCCGGGACTAACTATGGCTACACCTTC.

V usage is TRBV19 and J usage is TRBJ2-5, with 12 bases identical to TRBD2. The V segment lost 6 bases and the J segment 1 base; nucleotides outside the gene matches: 3. The CDR3 consists of 15 residues. The germline V gene encodes CDR1 LNHDA and CDR2 SQIVND (reference sequence). The CDR3 DNA reads TGTGCCAGTAGGACTAGCGGGAGTGGCCAAGAGACCCAGTACTTC. Translated, it gives CASRTSGSGQETQYF.

This chain uses TRBV21-1 with TRBJ1-5. TRBV21-1 is a pseudogene segment. CDR3 length: 20 residues. CDR3 nucleotide sequence: TGTGCCAGCAGCAAAAGTTCCAGCGTCGGGGCAGAGGCCTCCAATCAGCCCCAGCATTTT. Its protein is CASSKSSSVGAEASNQPQHF.

The J gene is TRBJ1-5, the V gene TRBV19; D is possibly TRBD1 (6 bases). The CDR3 is 14 amino acids. CDR1 and CDR2 (germline): LNHDA, SQIVND (reference sequence). Trimming left V 8 bases short and J 4 bases short, with 15 bases between. Here the CDR3 reads CASLGGNGNQPQHF. Here the CDR3 DNA reads TGTGCCAGTCTAGGGGGGAATGGGAATCAGCCCCAGCATTTT.

This sequence joins TRBV4-1 and TRBJ1-1; maybe TRBD1 (6 bases). Germline V lookup: CDR1 MGHRA, CDR2 YSYEKL. The CDR3 length is 14 residues. Deletions cut 3 bases from V and 4 bases from J, with 12 bases between. In DNA form, the CDR3 reads TGCGCCAGCAGCCACTCGAGGGGGGGCACTGAAGCTTTCTTT. Translating it yields CASSHSRGGTEAFF.

The chain employs TRBV28 and TRBJ1-4; unclear D gene. The CDR3 contains 17 residues. Trimming removed 3 bases at V and 0 bases at J, with 14 bases between. Germline V lookup: CDR1 MDHEN, CDR2 SYDVKM. CDR3 DNA: TGTGCCAGCAGTTTCGTTTTTGTGTCTGCAACTAATGAAAAACTGTTTTTT. Encoded protein: CASSFVFVSATNEKLFF. Combining the CDR3 with reference TRBV28 and TRBJ1-4 gives the whole variable domain DVKVTQSSRYLVKRTGEKVFLECVQDMDHENMFWYRQDPGLGLRLIYFSYDVKMKEKGDIPEGYSVSREKKERFSLILESASTNQTSMYLCASSFVFVSATNEKLFFGSGTQLSVL.

This clone was seen only once. The CDR3 protein is CATRGVGHNEQFF. The CDR3 DNA reads TGTGCCACCCGAGGGGTAGGACACAATGAGCAGTTCTTC. The chain combines TRBV27 with TRBJ2-1, with D possibly being TRBD1 or TRBD2 (5 bases each). CDR1 is MNHEY, CDR2 SMNVEV, per germline (reference sequence). The CDR3 covers 13 residues. V lost 10 bases to trimming and J lost 5 bases, with 15 bases between them.

J is TRBJ1-1 and V is TRBV12-3 or TRBV12-4; D ambiguous. The CDR3 spans 13 residues. The V and J ends lost 3 bases and 1 base respectively, with 6 bases between them. As DNA, the CDR3 is TGTGCCAGCAGTTTTGGTTGGAACACTGAAGCTTTCTTT. It encodes CASSFGWNTEAFF.

The gene calls are TRBV5-8 and TRBJ1-1, with TRBD1 matching 9 bases. J gave up 5 bases and V 3 bases, and 2 bases lay outside the gene matches. CDR1 is SGHTS and CDR2 is YDEGEE in the germline V gene. The CDR3 consists of 13 residues. Here the CDR3 reads CASSWTGATEAFF. CDR3 nucleotide sequence: TGTGCCAGCAGCTGGACAGGGGCGACTGAAGCTTTCTTT.

The rearrangement links TRBV4-2 to TRBJ1-2; D uncertain. Trimming shortened V by 1 base and J by 8 bases, and 8 bases separated the two germline ends. The CDR3 covers 12 residues. CDR1 and CDR2 (germline): LGHNA, YNFKEQ. CDR3 nucleotide sequence: TGTGCCAGCAGCCAAGTAACTGGGGGCTACACCTTC. This translates into CASSQVTGGYTF.

This clone was observed once. V gene TRBV9 combines with J gene TRBJ1-4; D not resolved. Trimming cost V 4 bases and J 3 bases, with 10 bases left between them. Germline CDR1 reads SGDLS; CDR2 reads YYNGEE. The CDR3 loop spans 14 amino acids. This chain's CDR3 is CASSPGRPNEKLFF. CDR3 DNA: TGTGCCAGCAGCCCCGGACGGCCTAATGAAAAACTGTTTTTT.

The genes are TRBV28 and TRBJ2-7, with no clear D. This CDR3 comprises 13 residues. V lost 6 bases and J lost 2, with 11 bases in between. CDR1 MDHEN and CDR2 SYDVKM come from the germline V gene. CDR3 in DNA: TGTGCCAGCAGGCTTCATCGCGCCTACGAGCAGTACTTC. This translates into CASRLHRAYEQYF.

The rearrangement uses TRBV7-9 and TRBJ1-2; D not certain. This CDR3 is 12 amino acids long. CDR1 is SEHNR, CDR2 FQNEAQ, per germline (reference sequence). The V end lost 3 bases, the J end lost 4 bases, and 6 bases lay between the germline ends. The CDR3 spells CASSFSTYGYTF. The CDR3 DNA reads TGTGCCAGCAGCTTCTCCACCTATGGCTACACCTTC.

The chain employs TRBV19 and TRBJ1-5; no clear D. The V end was cut by 3 bases, the J end by 4 bases, with 13 bases between. The germline gives CDR1 LNHDA, CDR2 SQIVND (reference sequence). The CDR3 extends over 15 amino acids. For the CDR3, the DNA is TGTGCCAGTAGTATCCAGCTCAGGTTTAATCAGCCCCAGCATTTT. Protein sequence: CASSIQLRFNQPQHF.

On this clone: The same CDR3 is also encoded by other DNA sequences in this sample. The chain joins TRBV28 to TRBJ1-5; possibly TRBD1 for D (5 bases). Germline CDR1 and CDR2: MDHEN and SYDVKM. Trimming cost V 6 bases and J 5 bases, with 11 bases left between them. This CDR3 has 13 residues. The CDR3 reads CASSPAGDQPQHF. The DNA for the CDR3 is TGTGCCAGCAGCCCTGCGGGGGATCAGCCCCAGCATTTT.

The CDR3 bases are TGTGCCAGCAGGACCTTGAACACCGGGGAGCTGTTTTTT. Translated: CASRTLNTGELFF. The chain recombines TRBV5-8 with TRBJ2-2, with D uncertain. The germline CDR1 and CDR2 sequences are SGHTS and YDEGEE. The CDR3 has 13 amino acids. V was clipped by 5 bases and J by 1 base, with 6 bases between them.

The V gene is TRBV19, the J gene TRBJ1-3; a possible D gene is TRBD1 (6 bases). The CDR3 totals 14 residues. CDR1 LNHDA and CDR2 SQIVND come from the germline V gene (reference sequence). V was clipped by 8 bases and J by 4 bases, with 15 bases between them. DNA of the CDR3: TGTGCCAGTCACCCCGGGACACCCGGAAACACCATATATTTT. Encoded protein: CASHPGTPGNTIYF. Filled out from reference TRBV19 and TRBJ1-3, the complete variable domain reads DGGITQSPKYLFRKEGQNVTLSCEQNLNHDAMYWYRQDPGQGLRLIYYSQIVNDFQKGDIAEGYSVSREKKESFPLTVTSAQKNPTAFYLCASHPGTPGNTIYFGEGSWLTVV.

The chain has TRBV18 and TRBJ2-4; TRBD2 might be the D (6 bases). This CDR3 has 15 residues. Germline V CDR1 and CDR2: KGHSH, LQKENI. Trimming removed 6 bases at V and 8 bases at J, with 20 bases between. The CDR3 coding sequence is TGTGCCAGCTCCCCCTTAGCCGGGGGAGGTGACATTCAGTACTTC. Residues: CASSPLAGGGDIQYF.

The rearrangement links TRBV27 to TRBJ1-2; no definite D call. CDR1 is MNHEY and CDR2 is SMNVEV in the germline V gene (reference sequence). This CDR3 has 13 residues. V lost 5 bases, J lost 2 bases, and 9 bases lay in between. The CDR3 spells CASSTARNYGYTF. In DNA form, the CDR3 reads TGTGCCAGCAGTACCGCGAGGAACTATGGCTACACCTTC.

This clone appeared a single time. The chain employs TRBV4-1 and TRBJ1-6; no definite D call. The V end was cut by 0 bases, the J end by 5 bases, with 14 bases between. From germline, CDR1 is MGHRA and CDR2 YSYEKL. There are 17 residues in the CDR3. The CDR3: CASSQDFSYTNNSPLHF. The CDR3 region has the DNA TGCGCCAGCAGCCAAGATTTTTCCTACACCAATAATTCACCCCTCCACTTT.